The clone carrying this T cell receptor beta chain has just a few counts. Its matching antigen is unknown. With a J-beta primer mix and a sample-barcoded 5' primer, a second PCR ran 7 to 11 cycles. Via MiXCR, TCRdb re-called the 5' RACE reads, giving one row per CDR3 protein. The table has about 750,000 distinct CDR3 sequences, roughly 50% seen once; the top ten hold about two fifths. The sample comes from a study of blood T cells in healthy people across ages. Per sample, extraction of total RNA gave at least 5.5 micrograms in every case. J lost 7 bases, V lost 4 bases, and 12 bases had no gene match. The CDR3 consists of 17 residues. Germline CDR1 SGHRS, CDR2 YFSETQ. Findings and caveats of the study: Researchers said unsorted PBMCs prevented a conclusive naive versus antigen-experienced comparison. Estimates of diversity drawn from one million T cells were considered underestimates.

The sequencing sample was made of blood. This chain uses TRBV5-1 with TRBJ2-1; 12 nucleotides align to TRBD2. The clonotype originates from an elderly man in good health. CDR3 protein: CASSRRSLAGGGNEQFF. The CDR3 DNA reads as TGCGCCAGCAGCCGACGATCACTAGCGGGAGGTGGGAATGAGCAGTTCTTC.